The TCR beta chain described here comes from a study of cytomegalovirus exposure and HLA in healthy donors. Study-level findings and limits: TCR beta chains numbering 164 were designated cytomegalovirus-associated. There were some V segments, including TRBV6-2 and TRBV6-3, excluded as indistinguishable.

To note about this clone: Its antigen remains unknown.

This CDR3 is 14 amino acids long. From germline, CDR1 is MNHEY and CDR2 SMNVEV (reference sequence). Trimming removed 5 bases from V and 5 bases from J; junction bases left unmatched: 4. PCR was performed using 60 Vbeta and 13 Jbeta primers. The protocol was immunoSEQ multiplex PCR, while the TCRdb copy is restricted to in-frame clones and leaves out a portion. This sample has 75,000 to 100,000 clones; more than 60% occur once, and the top ten carry approximately 10%. Sequencing input: PBMCs. This TCR was sampled from a young man in good health and CMV-seropositive. This sequence joins TRBV27 and TRBJ2-3; 10 bases agree with TRBD1. CDR3 nucleotides: TGTGCCAGCAGTGACAGGGGGCTGGGAGATACGCAGTATTTT. It yields the protein CASSDRGLGDTQYF.